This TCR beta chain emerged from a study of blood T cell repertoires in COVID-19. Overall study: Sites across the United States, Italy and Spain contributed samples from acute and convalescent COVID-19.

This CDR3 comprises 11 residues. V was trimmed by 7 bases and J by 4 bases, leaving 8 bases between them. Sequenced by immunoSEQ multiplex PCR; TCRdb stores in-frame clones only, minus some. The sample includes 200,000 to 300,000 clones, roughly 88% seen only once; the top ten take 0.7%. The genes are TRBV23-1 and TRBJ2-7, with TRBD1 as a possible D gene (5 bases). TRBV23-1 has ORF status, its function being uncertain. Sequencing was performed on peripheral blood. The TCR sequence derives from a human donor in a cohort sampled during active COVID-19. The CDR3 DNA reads TGCGCCAGCATCAACAGGTACGAGCAGTACTTC. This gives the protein CASINRYEQYF.